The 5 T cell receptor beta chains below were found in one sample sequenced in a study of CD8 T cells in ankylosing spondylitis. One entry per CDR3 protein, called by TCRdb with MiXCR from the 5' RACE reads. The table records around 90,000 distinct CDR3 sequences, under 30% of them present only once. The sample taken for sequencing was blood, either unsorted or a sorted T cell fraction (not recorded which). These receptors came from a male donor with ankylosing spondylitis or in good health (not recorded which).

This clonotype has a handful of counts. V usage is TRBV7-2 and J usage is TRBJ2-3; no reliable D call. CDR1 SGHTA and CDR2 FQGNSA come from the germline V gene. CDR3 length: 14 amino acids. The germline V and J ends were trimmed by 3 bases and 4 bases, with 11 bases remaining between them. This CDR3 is CASSFPWMSDTQYF. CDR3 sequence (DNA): TGTGCCAGCAGCTTCCCCTGGATGTCAGATACGCAGTATTTT. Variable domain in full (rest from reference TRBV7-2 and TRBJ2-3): GAGVSQSPSNKVTEKGKDVELRCDPISGHTALYWYRQSLGQGLEFLIYFQGNSAPDKSGLPSDRFSAERTGGSVSTLTIQRTQQEDSAVYLCASSFPWMSDTQYFGPGTRLTVL.

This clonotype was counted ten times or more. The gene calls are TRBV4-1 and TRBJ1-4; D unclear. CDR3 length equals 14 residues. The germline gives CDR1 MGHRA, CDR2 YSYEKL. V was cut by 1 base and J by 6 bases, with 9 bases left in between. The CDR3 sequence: CASSQGSLDEKLFF. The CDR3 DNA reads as TGCGCCAGCAGCCAAGGGAGTCTCGATGAAAAACTGTTTTTT.

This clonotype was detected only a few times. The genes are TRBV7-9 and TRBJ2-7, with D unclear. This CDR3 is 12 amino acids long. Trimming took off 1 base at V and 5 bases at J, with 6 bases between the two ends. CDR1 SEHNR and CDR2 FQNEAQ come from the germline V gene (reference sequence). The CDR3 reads CASSLDLHEQYF. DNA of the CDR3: TGTGCCAGCAGCTTAGATCTCCACGAGCAGTACTTC.

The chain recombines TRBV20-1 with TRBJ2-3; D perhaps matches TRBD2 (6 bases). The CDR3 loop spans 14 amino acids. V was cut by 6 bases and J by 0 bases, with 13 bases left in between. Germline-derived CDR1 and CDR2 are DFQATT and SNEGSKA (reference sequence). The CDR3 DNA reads TGCAGTGCCATAACCGGGACTAGCACAGATACGCAGTATTTT. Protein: CSAITGTSTDTQYF.

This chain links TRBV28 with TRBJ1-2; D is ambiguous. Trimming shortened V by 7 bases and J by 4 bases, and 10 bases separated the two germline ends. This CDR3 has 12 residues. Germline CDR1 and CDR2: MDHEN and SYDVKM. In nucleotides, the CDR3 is TGTGCCAGCACCCGACCGCCCTATGGCTACACCTTC. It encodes CASTRPPYGYTF.